Listed below are T cell receptor beta chains from one sample, sequenced in a study of metastatic and nonmetastatic thyroid tumors. TCRdb re-clonotyped the PCR reads via MiXCR. The table has over 50,000 clones, 25% to 35% seen once. The sequenced sample was blood. These receptors came from a female donor with papillary thyroid cancer or a benign thyroid nodule (not recorded which). Some clones in this sample may be carry-over from other donors' samples. Both conserved end residues are part of each CDR3. Each record gives: J gene, V gene, clone size, CDR3 protein. Clone size, where shown, is once, few, many, or a class for clones that have expanded.

J: TRBJ2-7; V: TRBV5-5; size: NA; CDR3: CASSLDLGPTEQYF
J: TRBJ1-1; V: TRBV4-1; size: many; CDR3: CASRSPGRPEAFF
J: TRBJ2-2; V: TRBV7-8; size: NA; CDR3: CASSASGTVDTGELFF
J: TRBJ2-7; V: TRBV6-4; size: few; CDR3: CASSDYQGGNYEQYF
J: TRBJ1-2; V: TRBV20-1; size: many; CDR3: CSARDVNGVDYGYTF
J: TRBJ1-5; V: TRBV30; size: once; CDR3: CAWSGGSIQPQHF
J: TRBJ2-7; V: TRBV6-7; size: few; CDR3: CASSHYEQYF
J: TRBJ2-7; V: TRBV28; size: NA; CDR3: CASSSWSYEQYF
J: TRBJ2-1; V: TRBV13; size: many; CDR3: CASSLAGSYHNEQFF
J: TRBJ1-2; V: TRBV20-1; size: few; CDR3: CSASGTGTDGYTF
J: TRBJ1-6; V: TRBV5-1; size: few; CDR3: CASSLGPQGRNNSPLHF
J: TRBJ2-7; V: TRBV5-1; size: few; CDR3: CASSLYDSAYEQYF
J: TRBJ2-1; V: TRBV11-3; size: NA; CDR3: CASSLGRGEYNEQFF